Sequencing of this T cell receptor beta chain was carried out in a study of spatial heterogeneity in lung cancer. Time point reported: blood at routine non-recurrence follow-up after resection. No cells were sorted before sequencing. The whole RNA sequenced was extracted from tumor, nontumor lung or frozen PBMC. The CDR3 is 12 amino acids. Germline loops: CDR1 ENHRY, CDR2 SYGVKD. Trimming cost V 3 bases and J 0 bases, with 0 bases left between them. This clonotype was observed a handful of times. Single TCR cDNA molecules each had their own unique molecular identifier. From the 5' RACE reads, TCRdb called clonotypes with MiXCR, one entry per CDR3 protein. The data contain roughly 120,000 distinct CDR3 sequences, 12% of them singletons.

The clonotype originates from a male donor with early-stage non-small cell lung cancer. The chain combines TRBV10-3 with TRBJ1-3, with D hard to call. The specimen was PBMCs, collected at follow-up. This CDR3 reads CAISDSGNTIYF. The DNA of the CDR3 is TGTGCCATCAGTGACTCTGGAAACACCATATATTTT.